The rows below give T cell receptor beta chains drawn from one sample of a study of blood T cell repertoires in COVID-19. This table comes from immunoSEQ multiplex PCR, and its TCRdb copy is limited to in-frame clones, with some not included. The data contain approximately 330,000 clones, 65% to 90% of them singletons. Sequences were obtained from PBMCs or T cells enriched from blood (not recorded which). The receptors come from a woman in her forties with acute COVID-19. Each CDR3 is given with its conserved first and last residue. A D gene is named only where the DNA matches it firmly. A clone size is listed for some rows: how often the clone was seen (once, few, many), or a class if it is expanded.

clone size	V gene	D gene	J gene	CDR3 DNA	CDR3 protein
.	TRBV13	TRBD2	TRBJ2-7	TGTGCCAGCAGCCCGGGGACTAGCGGTTCCTACGAGCAGTACTTC	CASSPGTSGSYEQYF
.	TRBV19	TRBD1	TRBJ1-1	TGTGCCAGTAGTAGACAGGGTCAGGGCACTGAAGCTTTCTTT	CASSRQGQGTEAFF
.	TRBV15	.	TRBJ1-4	TGTGCCACCAGCAGAGATAAGATCGGTCGGGGGAATGAAAAACTGTTTTTT	CATSRDKIGRGNEKLFF
.	TRBV5-1	.	TRBJ2-7	TGCGCCAGCAGCGGGGACTCATACGAGCAGTACTTC	CASSGDSYEQYF
.	TRBV5-1	.	TRBJ1-3	TGCGCCAGCAGCTTGGCAGGTTTTGACACCATATATTTT	CASSLAGFDTIYF
once	TRBV21-1	.	TRBJ2-4	TGTGCCAGCAGCAAAGAAGGAGGGACAGCTTTAGCCAAAAACATTCAGTACTTC	CASSKEGGTALAKNIQYF
.	TRBV11-1	.	TRBJ1-3	TGTGCCAGCAGCGGGGCCCCGGCGTCTGGAAACACCATATATTTT	CASSGAPASGNTIYF
.	TRBV19	TRBD2	TRBJ2-1	TGTGCCAGTAGTATTTTCGGCGGGGGGGCGTCCTATGAGCAGTTCTTC	CASSIFGGGASYEQFF
.	TRBV5-1	.	TRBJ1-1	TGCGCCAGCAGCTCCAACTCCGGGAACACTGAAGCTTTCTTT	CASSSNSGNTEAFF
.	TRBV27	TRBD1	TRBJ2-7	TGTGCCAGCAGTCCCCTGGGACAGGGAAAGTTCTACGAGCAGTACTTC	CASSPLGQGKFYEQYF
.	TRBV7-3	TRBD1	TRBJ1-1	TGTGCCAGCAGCACCGGACAGGTCCCTGGTGAAGCTTTCTTT	CASSTGQVPGEAFF
few	TRBV18	.	TRBJ1-5	TGTGCCAGCTCACCAGCGGCAGATCAGCCCCAGCATTTT	CASSPAADQPQHF
.	TRBV25-1	TRBD1	TRBJ2-5	TGTGCCAGCAGTTTTCTTGGGACAGGGGATCGGGAGACCCAGTACTTC	CASSFLGTGDRETQYF
.	TRBV7-2	.	TRBJ2-3	TGTGCCAGCAGCCCCTCTGGCACAGATACGCAGTATTTT	CASSPSGTDTQYF
.	TRBV5-1	.	TRBJ1-1	TGCGCCAGCAGCCCCTGGGGGGGGAACACTGAAGCTTTCTTT	CASSPWGGNTEAFF
.	TRBV28	TRBD1	TRBJ1-3	TGTGCCAGCAGTTTCTCAGGGGGCAACTCTGGAAACACCATATATTTT	CASSFSGGNSGNTIYF
.	TRBV5-1	.	TRBJ2-1	TGCGCCAGCAGCACCGGAGGGGCCTACAATGAGCAGTTCTTC	CASSTGGAYNEQFF
.	TRBV18	.	TRBJ2-7	TGTGCCAGCTCATCAGCGGGACAACAGTCGGGGCAGTACTTC	CASSSAGQQSGQYF
.	TRBV6-5	TRBD1	TRBJ1-2	TGTGCCAGCAGTTCACAGGGGAGCGGCTACACCTTC	CASSSQGSGYTF
.	TRBV19	TRBD1	TRBJ1-5	TGTGCCAGCCAACAATCGGGGCAGGGGGTCTATAATCAGCCCCAGCATTTT	CASQQSGQGVYNQPQHF
.	TRBV7-8	.	TRBJ1-2	TGTGCCAGCAGCTTACGAGACAGGCCCGGAGGTTCGACTAACTATGGCTACACCTTC	CASSLRDRPGGSTNYGYTF
.	TRBV5-6	TRBD2	TRBJ2-1	TGTGCCAGCAGCCTAGCGGGCTCATACAATGAGCAGTTCTTC	CASSLAGSYNEQFF
few	TRBV5-8	.	TRBJ1-3	TGTGCCAGCAGCTTGGGCACAGACTCTGGAAACACCATATATTTT	CASSLGTDSGNTIYF
.	TRBV5-1	.	TRBJ1-6	TGCGCCAGCAGCTTGGGAGGTAATTCACCCCTCCACTTT	CASSLGGNSPLHF
.	TRBV19	TRBD1	TRBJ1-6	TGTGCCAGTAGTATAATTGGACAGGGGCGATCTCCCTCCTATAATTCACCCCTCCACTTT	CASSIIGQGRSPSYNSPLHF